This record covers a single TCR beta chain. This clonotype has a count of ten or more. Its target antigen remains unknown. No base quality values were provided; no much bigger clone lies one nucleotide off. The CDR1 and CDR2 encoded by the germline V gene are SGHRS and YFSETQ. V is pared back by 0 bases and J by 0 bases, with 10 bases lying between the germline termini. From its cysteine to its phenylalanine, the CDR3 spans 16 amino acids. Only the CDR3 DNA is retained, 48 bases long and in frame from the first base. The library was built by means of RT-PCR. This sample was sequenced with a NextSeq 550. The raw public reads went through TCRdb reprocessing: fastp at Q25, MiXCR clone calling, in-frame beta chains kept. All rows with the same CDR3 protein become a single entry with the most common DNA and genes. The sample has nearly 20,000 distinct CDR3 sequences on record, 4.5% to 5.5% of them singletons. The leading ten clones occupy roughly 40% of the sample.

The data were taken from a study of patients and donors after allogeneic stem cell transplantation (dated by TCRdb to 2019 to 2021). This receptor was obtained from a human donor who was either an allogeneic HSCT recipient or a stem cell or donor lymphocyte infusion donor (not recorded which). It is not recorded whose cells these are; they may come from a transplant donor. The V and J segments used are TRBV5-1 and TRBJ1-3; there is no confident call for the D gene. Sequencing was done on a sample of blood, either unsorted or a sorted T cell fraction (not recorded which). The CDR3 region: CASSLASADSGNTIYF. The sequenced DNA: TGCGCCAGCAGCTTGGCCTCGGCAGACTCTGGAAACACCATATATTTT.